The T cell receptor (beta chain) under discussion was sequenced for a study of blood T cell repertoires in COVID-19. About the study: Material from acute and convalescent COVID-19 was sourced from the United States, Italy and Spain. PBMCs, B-cell-depleted T cells, or T cells provided the cDNA or gDNA that made up the material.

The CDR3 sequence is 12 residues long. Trimming took off 6 bases at V and 5 bases at J, with 11 bases between the two ends. The germline gives CDR1 ENHRY, CDR2 SYGVKD. In the original processing: Cell counts per sample came from amplifying reference gene primers. Assay used: immunoSEQ multiplex PCR; TCRdb lists only in-frame clones, some missing. V and J calls plus clone size are reproduced from that table; the DNA served to infer D and trimming. The data hold 95,000 or so clones, with approximately 86% observed a single time. The sequencing sample was made of peripheral blood. The chain employs TRBV10-3 and TRBJ2-7; possible D gene TRBD1, 5 bases. The origin of this receptor is a man older than 75 with active or convalescent COVID-19. CDR3 DNA sequence: TGTGCCATCAGGCAGGGAACGAACGAGCAGTACTTC. Translating it yields CAIRQGTNEQYF.